Following are 26 T cell receptor beta chains from one sample sequenced in a study of shared clonotypes between healthy human individuals. CD45RO-negative cells were positively selected for CCR7, leaving out terminally differentiated effector memory CD45RA+ cells. Method: immunoSEQ multiplex PCR; TCRdb's copy keeps in-frame clones and lacks some. The table has around 2,000,000 clones, less than 95% seen once. Sequencing used naive CD8+ T cells sorted from blood. These TCRs come from a man younger than 35 in good health.

This clone occurred once. As DNA, the CDR3 is TGTGCCAGCAGCTTAGTATCAACGGTCGAGGATGAGCAGTTCTTC. It specifies CASSLVSTVEDEQFF. The chain uses TRBV13 and TRBJ2-1; D is uncertain. The CDR3 sequence is 15 residues long. Trimming removed 1 base from V and 8 bases from J, with 15 bases in between. The germline CDR1 and CDR2 sequences are PRHDT and FYEKMQ (reference sequence).

Only one count was recorded for this clone. The rearrangement uses TRBV2 and TRBJ2-1, with TRBD1 identical over 8 bases. CDR1 is SNHLY, CDR2 FYNNEI, per germline. The V segment lost 3 bases and the J segment 1 base; nucleotides outside the gene matches: 5. The CDR3 runs to 16 residues. The CDR3: CASSDIRTGSYNEQFF. The CDR3 DNA reads as TGTGCCAGCAGTGATATTAGGACAGGGTCCTACAATGAGCAGTTCTTC.

The CDR3 region is CASSSGTEAYEQYF. Here the CDR3 DNA reads TGTGCCAGCAGCTCGGGGACAGAAGCATACGAGCAGTACTTC. The chain is built from TRBV7-9 and TRBJ2-7; TRBD1 agrees at 7 bases. With V trimmed by 4 bases and J by 4 bases, 7 bases remained unmatched. Germline CDR1 reads SEHNR; CDR2 reads FQNEAQ (reference sequence). The CDR3 sequence is 14 residues long.

This chain joins TRBV7-9 and TRBJ1-1; 7 bases match TRBD1. CDR3 length equals 13 residues. Trimming at V came to 5 bases and at J to 1 base, leaving 1 base not matched to a gene. Germline V CDR1 and CDR2: SEHNR, FQNEAQ (reference sequence). The chain's CDR3 is CASSTGENTEAFF. CDR3 nucleotides: TGTGCCAGCAGCACAGGGGAGAACACTGAAGCTTTCTTT. The variable domain in full, completed from reference TRBV7-9 and TRBJ1-1, reads DTGVSQNPRHKITKRGQNVTFRCDPISEHNRLYWYRQTLGQGPEFLTYFQNEAQLEKSRLLSDRFSAERPKGSFSTLEIQRTEQGDSAMYLCASSTGENTEAFFGQGTRLTVV.

This clone showed up just once. This rearrangement joins TRBV30 to TRBJ2-7; D is possibly TRBD1 or TRBD2 (5 bases each). CDR1 is GTSNPN, CDR2 SVGIG, per germline (reference sequence). V lost 7 bases and J lost 2, with 18 bases in between. The CDR3 loop spans 14 amino acids. CDR3 sequence (DNA): TGTGCCTCGACCTCGACCCGGGACCCCTACGAGCAGTACTTC. It encodes CASTSTRDPYEQYF. The entire variable domain, with the rest obtained from reference TRBV30 and TRBJ2-7, is as follows: SQTIHQWPATLVQPVGSPLSLECTVEGTSNPNLYWYRQAAGRGLQLLFYSVGIGQISSEVPQNLSASRPQDRQFILSSKKLLLSDSGFYLCASTSTRDPYEQYFGPGTRLTVT.

V is TRBV21-1 and J is TRBJ1-6; TRBD1 is the table's D call and was not checked against the DNA. TRBV21-1 is classified as a pseudogene. The CDR3 runs to 18 residues. CDR3 sequence: CASRGTNDRETYNSPLHF. The CDR3 DNA reads TGTGCCAGCAGGGGGACGAATGACAGGGAAACCTATAATTCACCCCTCCACTTT.

This clone was observed a handful of times. The chain joins TRBV7-9 to TRBJ1-4; no reliable D call. Germline CDR1 SEHNR, CDR2 FQNEAQ (reference sequence). Trimming left V 4 bases short and J 0 bases short, with 6 bases between. This CDR3 comprises 14 residues. The CDR3 sequence is CASSSFATNEKLFF. The CDR3 nucleotides read TGTGCCAGCAGCTCCTTTGCAACTAATGAAAAACTGTTTTTT.

The rearrangement uses TRBV29-1 and TRBJ2-3; 12 bases map to TRBD1. V was clipped by 7 bases and J by 1 base; unmatched bases: 3. CDR3 length: 14 residues. Per germline, CDR1 SQVTM and CDR2 ANQGSEA. The CDR3 protein is CSAWDRGRTDTQYF. The CDR3 DNA follows: TGCAGCGCGTGGGACAGGGGGCGCACAGATACGCAGTATTTT.

The rearrangement uses TRBV7-9 and TRBJ2-7, with 9 bases lining up with TRBD1. In germline, CDR1 is SEHNR, CDR2 FQNEAQ (reference sequence). Germline trimming cut 6 bases from V and 3 bases from J; bases unmatched to any gene: 6. This CDR3 is built from 14 residues. CDR3 protein: CASRQQGASYEQYF. The CDR3 DNA is TGTGCCAGCAGACAACAGGGGGCAAGCTACGAGCAGTACTTC.

V usage is TRBV30 and J usage is TRBJ2-7, with D possibly matching TRBD2 (7 bases). Germline V CDR1 and CDR2: GTSNPN, SVGIG (reference sequence). This CDR3 has 12 residues. V lost 3 bases, J lost 5 bases, and 11 bases lay in between. CDR3 protein: CAWSHGGHEQYF. DNA for the CDR3: TGTGCCTGGAGCCACGGGGGGCACGAGCAGTACTTC. Full variable domain (remainder filled in from reference TRBV30 and TRBJ2-7): SQTIHQWPATLVQPVGSPLSLECTVEGTSNPNLYWYRQAAGRGLQLLFYSVGIGQISSEVPQNLSASRPQDRQFILSSKKLLLSDSGFYLCAWSHGGHEQYFGPGTRLTVT.

This clone showed up just once. The chain uses TRBV27 and TRBJ2-1, with D tentatively TRBD2 (5 bases). Deletions cut 4 bases from V and 0 bases from J, with 13 bases between. Germline-derived CDR1 and CDR2 are MNHEY and SMNVEV (reference sequence). The CDR3 sequence is 16 residues long. As DNA, the CDR3 is TGTGCCAGCAGTTCATTAGCGTACAGCTCCTACAATGAGCAGTTCTTC. It is translated as CASSSLAYSSYNEQFF.

The rearrangement joins TRBV7-6 to TRBJ2-5; the D gene is possibly TRBD1 (6 bases). The CDR3 totals 14 residues. Germline values: CDR1 SGHVS, CDR2 FNYEAQ. V was shortened by 2 bases and J by 4 bases, with 11 bases between the two germline ends. The CDR3 nucleotides are TGTGCCAGCAGCTTAATACAGGGTCGAGAGACCCAGTACTTC. Protein sequence: CASSLIQGRETQYF.

The rearrangement links TRBV9 to TRBJ2-3; 12 bases line up with TRBD1. Germline values: CDR1 SGDLS, CDR2 YYNGEE. V lost 3 bases and J lost 5; bases outside the gene matches: 4. The CDR3 is made up of 15 amino acids. This CDR3 is CASSEGQGAGDTQYF. The CDR3 region has the DNA TGTGCCAGCAGCGAGGGACAGGGGGCGGGAGATACGCAGTATTTT.

V is TRBV6-6 and J is TRBJ2-2; D gene uncertain. CDR1 and CDR2 (germline): MNHNY, SVGAGI (reference sequence). V gave up 0 bases and J gave up 4 bases, with 12 bases separating them. The length of the CDR3 is 16 residues. The chain's CDR3 is CASSYSRQRFTGELFF. CDR3 nucleotide sequence: TGTGCCAGCAGTTACTCGCGTCAGAGATTCACCGGGGAGCTGTTTTTT.

In its sample, this clone was seen once. The chain combines TRBV7-9 with TRBJ2-7, with a weak D call TRBD1 (5 bases). V lost 3 bases and J lost 7, with 16 bases in between. Germline V CDR1 and CDR2: SEHNR, FQNEAQ (reference sequence). The CDR3 covers 14 residues. DNA for the CDR3: TGTGCCAGCAGCTTCGCGGCGGCCCCAGGGGAGCAGTACTTC. The encoded protein is CASSFAAAPGEQYF.

The chain employs TRBV13 and TRBJ2-1, with D maybe TRBD1 (6 bases). V lost 5 bases and J 3 bases, leaving 11 bases between the germline ends. Germline-derived CDR1 and CDR2 are PRHDT and FYEKMQ (reference sequence). The CDR3 has 14 residues. CDR3 in DNA: TGTGCCAGCAGCCCGACAGGCGGCTACAATGAGCAGTTCTTC. As protein: CASSPTGGYNEQFF.

The rearrangement links TRBV7-6 to TRBJ2-7, with TRBD2 identical over 13 bases. The CDR3 totals 17 residues. CDR1 and CDR2 from the germline V gene are SGHVS and FNYEAQ. Germline trimming cut 1 base from V and 0 bases from J; bases unmatched to any gene: 3. The CDR3 here is CASSLGLAGGLSYEQYF. The CDR3, as DNA: TGTGCCAGCAGCTTAGGACTAGCGGGGGGCCTCTCCTACGAGCAGTACTTC.

This rearrangement joins TRBV7-2 to TRBJ2-7, with 8 bases fitting TRBD2. This CDR3 region has 14 residues. Germline CDR1 reads SGHTA; CDR2 reads FQGNSA. J gave up 0 bases and V 5 bases, and 3 bases lay outside the gene matches. The CDR3 DNA is TGTGCCAGCAGCAGCGGGAGTTACTCCTACGAGCAGTACTTC. It encodes CASSSGSYSYEQYF.

This chain joins TRBV7-9 and TRBJ1-1; D possibly corresponds to TRBD1 (6 bases). V was trimmed by 4 bases and J by 0 bases, leaving 12 bases between them. The germline CDR1 and CDR2 sequences are SEHNR and FQNEAQ (reference sequence). The CDR3 is made up of 15 amino acids. DNA for the CDR3: TGTGCCAGCAGCTCCCGGACAGACATGAACACTGAAGCTTTCTTT. Translation: CASSSRTDMNTEAFF.

The chain is built from TRBV5-1 and TRBJ2-3; D unresolved. This CDR3 is 14 amino acids long. Germline V lookup: CDR1 SGHRS, CDR2 YFSETQ. Trimming stripped 0 bases from V and 3 bases from J, with 8 bases between. Written as DNA, the CDR3 is TGCGCCAGCAGCTTGGTACTCATAACAGATACGCAGTATTTT. It encodes CASSLVLITDTQYF.

V is TRBV27 and J is TRBJ1-2; 7 bases are shared with TRBD1. The CDR3 loop spans 13 amino acids. The V gene end was trimmed by 2 bases and the J gene end by 7 bases; junction bases not matched to a gene: 4. Germline loops: CDR1 MNHEY, CDR2 SMNVEV (reference sequence). The CDR3 DNA is TGTGCCAGCAGTTTAGCAGGGGGAATTGGCTACACCTTC. As protein: CASSLAGGIGYTF.

Points on this clone: The sample carries other DNA sequences with the same CDR3. V gene TRBV7-2 combines with J gene TRBJ2-7; no firm D call. CDR1 is SGHTA and CDR2 is FQGNSA in the germline V gene. The CDR3 extends over 11 amino acids. Trimming left V 2 bases short and J 6 bases short, with 5 bases between. The chain's CDR3 is CASSLMGEQYF. CDR3 coding DNA: TGTGCCAGCAGCTTAATGGGCGAGCAGTACTTC.

CDR3 protein: CATSRATGVGETQYF. The CDR3, as DNA: TGTGCCACCAGCAGAGCGACGGGAGTGGGGGAGACCCAGTACTTC. The V gene is TRBV15, the J gene TRBJ2-5; tentative D call: TRBD2 (6 bases). Trimming stripped 1 base from V and 5 bases from J, with 14 bases between. Per germline, CDR1 LNHNV and CDR2 YYDKDF (reference sequence). The CDR3 covers 15 residues.

The chain employs TRBV6-6 and TRBJ1-2; D is uncertain. CDR3 length: 14 residues. The germline V gene has CDR1 MNHNY and CDR2 SVGAGI (reference sequence). Between the trimmed V and J ends, which lost 5 bases and 2 bases, there was a span of 12 bases. The CDR3 DNA reads TGTGCCAGCAGTCGACTTGCCGCAAACTATGGCTACACCTTC. It is translated as CASSRLAANYGYTF.

The chain uses TRBV6-6 and TRBJ2-2; D unclear. Germline CDR1 and CDR2: MNHNY and SVGAGI (reference sequence). CDR3 length: 16 residues. Trimming stripped 2 bases from V and 6 bases from J, with 16 bases between. The chain's CDR3 is CASSYLSPGSAGELFF. The DNA for the CDR3 is TGTGCCAGCAGTTACCTGTCACCCGGGTCAGCCGGGGAGCTGTTTTTT.

This clone was found once. The chain is built from TRBV4-2 and TRBJ2-5, with 8 bases aligning to TRBD1. V lost 0 bases to trimming and J lost 3 bases; unmatched junction nucleotides: 3. Germline V gene lookup returns CDR1 LGHNA and CDR2 YNFKEQ. The CDR3 extends over 15 amino acids. CDR3 region: CASSQDEQGEETQYF. As DNA, the CDR3 is TGTGCCAGCAGCCAAGATGAACAGGGGGAAGAGACCCAGTACTTC.